This T cell receptor beta chain was obtained from a study of cytomegalovirus exposure and HLA in healthy donors. Overall study results and limits: Among the most significant clusters, several appeared linked to common viral pathogens in a later analysis. V segments that were indistinguishable, TRBV6-2 and TRBV6-3 among them, were omitted from analysis.

This clone has a single count. The antigen remains undetermined. Germline lookup yields CDR1 SGHVS and CDR2 FQNEAQ. V was trimmed by 3 bases and J by 7 bases, leaving 18 bases between them. This CDR3 spans 15 amino acids. The PCR contained 60 Vbeta and 13 Jbeta primers. Using immunoSEQ multiplex PCR, the repertoire was profiled, and TCRdb retains in-frame clones only, with some absent. This table has approximately 170,000 clones, roughly 70% appearing once. Material for sequencing was PBMCs. This sequence originates from a woman aged 18-29 years in good health and CMV-seropositive. The chain uses TRBV7-8 and TRBJ1-2; D gene unclear. This chain's CDR3 is CASSFERVRGSGYTF. As DNA, the CDR3 is TGTGCCAGCAGCTTCGAAAGGGTGCGGGGATCTGGCTACACCTTC. Drawing the rest from reference TRBV7-8 and TRBJ1-2, the complete variable domain is GAGVSQSPRYKVAKRGQDVALRCDPISGHVSLFWYQQALGQGPEFLTYFQNEAQLDKSGLPSDRFFAERPEGSVSTLKIQRTQQEDSAVYLCASSFERVRGSGYTFGSGTRLTVV.